This T cell receptor beta chain is from a study of T cell responses to AZD1222 COVID-19 vaccine. Study at large: Recipients boosted at about 4 weeks or about 12 weeks are pooled. Whole-study results and caveats: Unmutated variant regions are reportedly the target of nearly half of TCRs that are spike-specific. Spike-specific TCRs gained breadth and depth after people received two AZD1222 doses.

TCRdb's table, derived via immunoSEQ multiplex PCR, lists solely in-frame clones and lacks some. The sample yields more than 150,000 clones, 90% to 95% seen once. After removal of 4 bases from V and 4 bases from J, the junction contained 7 bases not matched to a gene. Germline V gene lookup returns CDR1 MRHNA and CDR2 SNTAGT. The CDR3 has 16 amino acids. About this clone itself: Its specificity is not known.

The starting material was peripheral blood, obtained on day 0 of AZD1222 vaccination. The receptor was isolated from an adult in good health. The V gene is TRBV6-4, the J gene TRBJ2-6; TRBD1 matches 7 bases. The CDR3 DNA follows: TGTGCCAGCAGTGCAGAGACAGGGTCGGGGGCCAACGTCCTGACTTTC. Translation gives CASSAETGSGANVLTF.